This TCR beta chain is from a study of blood T cell repertoires in COVID-19. The wider study: Sites across the United States, Italy and Spain contributed samples from acute and convalescent COVID-19. PBMCs, B-cell-depleted T cells, or T cells provided the cDNA or gDNA that made up the material.

In the original processing: It was from reference gene primer amplification that nucleated cell counts were estimated. Sequencing was performed with immunoSEQ multiplex PCR; in TCRdb, only in-frame clones are kept and a portion is missing. V, J and clone size derive from that table, while D and trimming were established from the DNA sequence. The table shows around 41,000 clones, with 85% to 95% occurring only once. From germline, CDR1 is SGHRS and CDR2 YFSETQ. This CDR3 spans 15 amino acids. Trimming removed 0 bases from V and 1 base from J, with 8 bases in between. This receptor was obtained from a human donor in a cohort sampled during active COVID-19. The sequenced material came from peripheral blood. This chain uses TRBV5-1 with TRBJ1-3; tentative D call: TRBD1 (5 bases). CDR3 amino acids: CASSLARTSGNTIYF. CDR3 bases: TGCGCCAGCAGCTTGGCCAGGACATCTGGAAACACCATATATTTT. Combining the CDR3 with reference TRBV5-1 and TRBJ1-3 gives the whole variable domain KAGVTQTPRYLIKTRGQQVTLSCSPISGHRSVSWYQQTPGQGLQFLFEYFSETQRNKGNFPGRFSGRQFSNSRSEMNVSTLELGDSALYLCASSLARTSGNTIYFGEGSWLTVV.